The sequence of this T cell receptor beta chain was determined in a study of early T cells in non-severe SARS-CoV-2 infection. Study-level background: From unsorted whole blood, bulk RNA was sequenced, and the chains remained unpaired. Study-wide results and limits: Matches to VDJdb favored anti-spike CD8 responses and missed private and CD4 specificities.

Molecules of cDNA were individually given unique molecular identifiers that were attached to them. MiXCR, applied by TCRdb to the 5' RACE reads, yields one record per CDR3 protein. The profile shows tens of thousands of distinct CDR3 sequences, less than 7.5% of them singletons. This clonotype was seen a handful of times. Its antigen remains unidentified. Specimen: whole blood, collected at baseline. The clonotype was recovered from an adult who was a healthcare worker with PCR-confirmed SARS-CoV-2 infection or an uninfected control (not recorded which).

The CDR3 region has the DNA TGTGCCAGCAGCTTTACCGTCTCTCCAGATACGCAGTATTTT. As protein: CASSFTVSPDTQYF. The chain links TRBV7-2 to TRBJ2-3; D is unclear. V was trimmed by 3 bases and J by 4 bases, leaving 11 bases between them. Germline V lookup: CDR1 SGHTA, CDR2 FQGNSA. The CDR3 runs 14 residues.